This TCR beta chain comes out of a study of vaccination effects on CD4 cells after COVID-19. Across the whole study: ViraFEST used viral peptide pools to expand antigen-specific CD4+ T cells before sequencing. A few convalescent patients were sampled both early and late post-vaccination.

This clone was counted a single time. Antigen unknown. Measured with immunoSEQ multiplex PCR; TCRdb has only the in-frame clones, and not every one. The sample lists tens of thousands of clones, less than 85% seen once, with roughly 3.6% in the top ten. V was trimmed by 3 bases and J by 2 bases, leaving 17 bases between them. CDR3 length: 16 amino acids. The germline V gene encodes CDR1 SGDLS and CDR2 YYNGEE. Isolation of CD4+ T cells took place after about 10 days of culture. Sometime from March through December 2020, the person acquired a SARS-CoV-2 infection that PCR confirmed. Two doses of either BNT162b2 or mRNA-1273 were given to each participant.

The chain recombines TRBV9 with TRBJ1-2; D possibly corresponds to TRBD1 (5 bases). The TCR was taken from a human donor who had a prior SARS-CoV-2 infection. Sequencing was performed on CD4+ T cells from PBMCs cultured without peptide, taken after COVID-19 vaccination. Here the CDR3 reads CASSATYGGYNYGYTF. The CDR3 region has the DNA TGTGCCAGCAGCGCGACTTACGGGGGATACAACTATGGCTACACCTTC.